These 23 T cell receptor beta chains were all obtained from the same sample, sequenced in a study of blood T cell repertoires in COVID-19. The data were produced by immunoSEQ multiplex PCR, yet TCRdb's version contains in-frame clones alone and is incomplete. The sample holds around 160,000 clones, roughly nine tenths seen once. Sequencing input: peripheral blood. The receptors derive from a man aged 18-30 years with COVID-19, enrolled during active disease.

As for this clone: Relative to the germline gene, one junction end is altered; a read error may explain this. J is TRBJ1-4 and V is TRBV7-2; no definite D call. The CDR3 loop spans 15 amino acids. The V gene's germline CDR1 is SGHTA and CDR2 FQGNSA. CDR3 loop: CASSLGFATNEKLLF. As DNA, the CDR3 is TGTGCCAGCAGCTTAGGGTTTGCAACTAATGAAAAACTGCTTTTT.

The rearrangement joins TRBV6-5 to TRBJ2-1; no reliable D call. Germline-derived CDR1 and CDR2 are MNHEY and SVGAGI. Trimming shortened V by 3 bases and J by 4 bases, and 10 bases separated the two germline ends. The length of the CDR3 is 14 residues. This CDR3 reads CASSYSDGYNEQFF. CDR3 coding DNA: TGTGCCAGCAGTTATTCCGACGGGTACAATGAGCAGTTCTTC.

This chain links TRBV28 with TRBJ1-2; tentatively, D is TRBD1 (6 bases). Germline-derived CDR1 and CDR2 are MDHEN and SYDVKM. V was pared by 1 base and J by 3 bases, with 9 bases between. This CDR3 spans 14 amino acids. As DNA, the CDR3 is TGTGCCAGCAGTTTATCGGACAGCTACTATGGCTACACCTTC. The encoded protein is CASSLSDSYYGYTF.

The chain uses TRBV5-5 and TRBJ2-5, with 14 bases lining up with TRBD2. There are 17 residues in the CDR3. Trimming cost V 0 bases and J 4 bases; bases outside gene matches: 5. The germline gives CDR1 SGHKS, CDR2 YYEKEE (reference sequence). CDR3 sequence: CASSLVVTSGRAETQYF. The DNA of the CDR3 is TGTGCCAGCAGCTTGGTCGTGACTAGCGGGAGGGCAGAGACCCAGTACTTC.

The rearrangement uses TRBV6-6 and TRBJ1-2; D uncertain. The germline gives CDR1 MNHNY, CDR2 SVGAGI (reference sequence). The V end lost 2 bases, the J end lost 4 bases, and 11 bases lay between the germline ends. This CDR3 has 14 residues. The CDR3 sequence: CASSYPGSRYGYTF. The CDR3 nucleotides read TGTGCCAGCAGTTACCCGGGATCCCGCTATGGCTACACCTTC.

The chain has TRBV7-3 and TRBJ1-2; 7 bases align to TRBD1. CDR3 length equals 13 residues. The trim removed 5 bases at V and 5 bases at J, leaving 5 bases unmatched. CDR1 is SGHTA and CDR2 is FQGTGA in the germline V gene. The CDR3 region is CASSAGTEYGYTF. The CDR3 DNA sequence: TGTGCCAGCAGCGCCGGGACAGAATATGGCTACACCTTC.

The DNA of the CDR3 is TGTGCCAGCAGTTACCAAGGAGGGTACACCGGGGAGCTGTTTTTT. Encoded protein: CASSYQGGYTGELFF. J is TRBJ2-2 and V is TRBV6-2 or TRBV6-3, with D possibly TRBD2 on 6 matching bases. This CDR3 spans 15 amino acids. Germline loops: CDR1 MNHEY, CDR2 SVGEGT. V lost 2 bases and J lost 3, with 10 bases in between.

V is TRBV19 and J is TRBJ2-7, with D possibly matching TRBD2 (6 bases). The CDR3 extends over 19 amino acids. Germline V gives CDR1 LNHDA, CDR2 SQIVND (reference sequence). Trimming cost V 0 bases and J 2 bases, with 23 bases left between them. The CDR3, as DNA: TGTGCCAGTAGTATAGATGGTTGGGGTGCCGGGAGTCAAACCTACGAGCAGTACTTC. Translation: CASSIDGWGAGSQTYEQYF.

This chain connects TRBV10-3 to TRBJ2-7; the match to TRBD2 covers 9 bases. The CDR3 is 18 residues long. From germline, CDR1 is ENHRY and CDR2 SYGVKD. With V trimmed by 3 bases and J by 0 bases, 12 bases remained unmatched. CDR3 bases: TGTGCCATCAGTGATCGTAGCAGCGGGAGGCAGGGCTCCTACGAGCAGTACTTC. As protein: CAISDRSSGRQGSYEQYF.

The chain carries TRBV5-4 and TRBJ2-7; 7 bases align to TRBD2. In germline, CDR1 is SGHNT, CDR2 YYREEE (reference sequence). The CDR3 runs 15 residues. J lost 5 bases, V lost 6 bases, and 14 bases had no gene match. CDR3 bases: TGTGCCAGCACCCACTTGGCGCGGGAGCGGAACGAGCAGTACTTC. It translates to CASTHLARERNEQYF. The full variable domain, completed using reference TRBV5-4 and TRBJ2-7, is ETGVTQSPTHLIKTRGQQVTLRCSSQSGHNTVSWYQQALGQGPQFIFQYYREEENGRGNFPPRFSGLQFPNYSSELNVNALELDDSALYLCASTHLARERNEQYFGPGTRLTVT.

The CDR3 loop reads CASSLGTGSSYEQYF. The CDR3, as DNA: TGTGCCAGCAGCTTAGGCACAGGGAGCTCCTACGAGCAGTACTTC. V usage is TRBV11-1 and J usage is TRBJ2-7; TRBD1 is a possible D gene (6 bases). The CDR3 spans 15 residues. Germline CDR1 SGHAT, CDR2 FQDESV (reference sequence). Trimming left V 1 base short and J 0 bases short, with 10 bases between.

In the case of this clone: Other DNA sequences in the same sample also yield this CDR3. This chain links TRBV9 with TRBJ2-5; 13 nucleotides line up with TRBD2. The V gene end was trimmed by 2 bases and the J gene end by 5 bases; junction bases not matched to a gene: 3. The CDR3 loop spans 15 amino acids. Per germline, CDR1 SGDLS and CDR2 YYNGEE. The CDR3 sequence is CASSVGLAGEETQYF. In DNA form, the CDR3 reads TGTGCCAGCAGCGTCGGACTAGCGGGAGAGGAGACCCAGTACTTC.

V is TRBV11-2 and J is TRBJ2-1; 7 bases are shared with TRBD2. The CDR3 covers 15 residues. Germline V gene sequence: CDR1 SGHAT, CDR2 FQNNGV. After removal of 0 bases from V and 4 bases from J, the junction contained 3 bases not matched to a gene. The CDR3 region is CASSLDGTIYNEQFF. In DNA, the CDR3 is TGTGCCAGCAGCTTAGATGGGACTATTTACAATGAGCAGTTCTTC.

CDR3 DNA: TGTGCCAGCAGCCCATGGACGGCGGGGGCTGAAGCTTTCTTT. Protein sequence: CASSPWTAGAEAFF. The chain uses TRBV7-6 and TRBJ1-1; tentative D call: TRBD1 (5 bases). Germline assignment: CDR1 SGHVS and CDR2 FNYEAQ. The V end was cut by 5 bases, the J end by 6 bases, with 16 bases between. CDR3 length: 14 amino acids.

The rearrangement joins TRBV27 to TRBJ1-6, with TRBD1 matching over 7 bases. The V segment lost 4 bases and the J segment 5 bases; nucleotides outside the gene matches: 2. CDR1 MNHEY and CDR2 SMNVEV come from the germline V gene (reference sequence). The CDR3 consists of 14 residues. CDR3 residues: CASSYRGNNSPLHF. CDR3 coding DNA: TGTGCCAGCAGTTACAGGGGCAATAATTCACCCCTCCACTTT.

The chain recombines TRBV6-2 or TRBV6-3 with TRBJ2-7; a weak D match, TRBD2 (5 bases). CDR1 and CDR2 (germline): MNHEY, SVGEGT. V dropped 2 bases and J dropped 9 bases, with 8 bases sitting between them. The CDR3 is made up of 11 amino acids. The CDR3 nucleotides are TGTGCCAGCAGTTACGGAGCGGCGCAGTACTTC. Translated, it gives CASSYGAAQYF.

The chain carries TRBV29-1 and TRBJ2-1, with a weak D call TRBD2 (5 bases). Germline loops: CDR1 SQVTM, CDR2 ANQGSEA. The CDR3 runs to 14 residues. Trimming stripped 6 bases from V and 2 bases from J, with 14 bases between. CDR3 nucleotide sequence: TGCAGCGTACCACTAGATGGTGCCTACAATGAGCAGTTCTTC. This codes for CSVPLDGAYNEQFF.

The CDR3 sequence: CASSLSGQYNEQFF. In DNA form, the CDR3 reads TGTGCCAGCTCACTTTCGGGACAGTACAATGAGCAGTTCTTC. The chain combines TRBV18 with TRBJ2-1; TRBD1 agrees at 7 bases. The J segment lost 4 bases and the V segment lost 4 bases, leaving 4 bases of the junction unmatched. The germline CDR1 and CDR2 sequences are KGHSH and LQKENI. This CDR3 has 14 residues.

On this clone itself: Sequence at one end of the junction differs from germline and may be a read error. This chain links TRBV11-2 with TRBJ1-1; perhaps TRBD1 as D (5 bases). The CDR3 has 17 amino acids. Germline V gene data show CDR1 as SGHAT and CDR2 as FQNNGV. CDR3 residues: CASSLERSGNLNTEAFF. CDR3 coding DNA: TGTGCCAGCAGCTTAGAGCGATCAGGGAACTTGAATACTGAAGCTTTCTTT.

This clone was found once. The genes are TRBV20-1 and TRBJ1-5, with D possibly being TRBD1 (6 bases). Germline V gene data show CDR1 as DFQATT and CDR2 as SNEGSKA (reference sequence). The CDR3 loop spans 11 amino acids. Between the trimmed V and J ends, which lost 4 bases and 11 bases, there was a span of 12 bases. In nucleotides, the CDR3 is TGCAGTGCTACCTCAGGGGTCTCCCAGCATTTT. Translating gives CSATSGVSQHF.

The V call is TRBV10-3, the J call TRBJ2-2; TRBD2 is a possible D gene (6 bases). The CDR3 has 16 residues. V dropped 4 bases and J dropped 0 bases, with 12 bases sitting between them. Per germline, CDR1 ENHRY and CDR2 SYGVKD. This chain's CDR3 is CAISVGGSANTGELFF. The CDR3 DNA reads TGTGCCATCAGTGTGGGAGGATCCGCGAACACCGGGGAGCTGTTTTTT.

The chain is built from TRBV14 and TRBJ2-7; 10 nucleotides agree with TRBD1. This CDR3 has 16 residues. J was trimmed by 1 base and V by 3 bases; bases with no gene match: 6. From germline, CDR1 is SGHDN and CDR2 FVKESK. CDR3 in DNA: TGTGCCAGCAGCCACATCCTGGGACAGGGGTCCTACGAGCAGTACTTC. Its protein product is CASSHILGQGSYEQYF. Drawing the rest from reference TRBV14 and TRBJ2-7, the complete variable domain is EAGVTQFPSHSVIEKGQTVTLRCDPISGHDNLYWYRRVMGKEIKFLLHFVKESKQDESGMPNNRFLAERTGGTYSTLKVQPAELEDSGVYFCASSHILGQGSYEQYFGPGTRLTVT.

The gene calls are TRBV9 and TRBJ1-1; 7 nucleotides align to TRBD1. V was pared by 5 bases and J by 2 bases, with 9 bases of the junction left unmatched. Germline CDR1 is SGDLS and CDR2 is YYNGEE. There are 15 residues in the CDR3. The CDR3 loop reads CASSRRDRANTEAFF. For the CDR3, the DNA is TGTGCCAGCAGTCGTAGGGACAGAGCAAACACTGAAGCTTTCTTT.